Below are 8 T cell receptor beta chains sequenced from a single sample in a study of blood T cells in healthy people across ages. Using a J-beta primer mix together with a sample-barcoded 5' primer, a second PCR was run for about 7 to 12 cycles. TCRdb independently ran MiXCR on the 5' RACE reads; one entry per CDR3 protein. Of fewer than 2,000,000 distinct CDR3 sequences in the sample, around 36% were seen once. The source material was blood. The receptor set was obtained from a young woman in good health.

The V call is TRBV18, the J call TRBJ2-1; no reliable D call. This CDR3 has 13 residues. V dropped 6 bases and J dropped 9 bases, with 15 bases sitting between them. The germline V gene has CDR1 KGHSH and CDR2 LQKENI. The CDR3 bases are TGTGCCAGCTCGCCCGGGCCGGTTCTTGAGCAGTTCTTC. It is translated as CASSPGPVLEQFF.

The sample holds many counts of this clonotype. This rearrangement joins TRBV10-3 to TRBJ1-2; D uncertain. Germline CDR1 and CDR2: ENHRY and SYGVKD. The V end lost 8 bases, the J end lost 8 bases, and 18 bases lay between the germline ends. This CDR3 comprises 13 residues. Written as DNA, the CDR3 is TGTGCCATCGACGGGAGCGGACGCGGGGGCTACACCTTC. Amino acid sequence: CAIDGSGRGGYTF.

This clonotype was detected only a few times. V usage is TRBV7-6 and J usage is TRBJ2-4, with 9 bases matching TRBD2. Looked up from germline, CDR1 is SGHVS and CDR2 is FNYEAQ. The J segment lost 13 bases and the V segment lost 1 base, leaving 14 bases of the junction unmatched. CDR3 length: 16 amino acids. CDR3 in DNA: TGTGCCAGCAGCTTAGTCGCTAGCGGGACCTACAATGAGCAGTACTTC. As protein: CASSLVASGTYNEQYF.

This chain uses TRBV29-1 with TRBJ2-7, with D possibly being TRBD1 or TRBD2 (5 bases each). From germline, CDR1 is SQVTM and CDR2 ANQGSEA. The CDR3 contains 14 residues. Trimming pared 6 bases from V and 3 bases from J, leaving 18 bases between. For the CDR3, the DNA is TGCAGCGTGCCCGGGGAGCGCGACAGCTACGAGCAGTACTTC. Amino acids: CSVPGERDSYEQYF.

The chain uses TRBV5-1 and TRBJ2-5, with D perhaps matching TRBD2 (5 bases). The germline V and J ends were trimmed by 1 base and 9 bases, with 16 bases remaining between them. CDR1 and CDR2 (germline): SGHRS, YFSETQ. The CDR3 spans 14 residues. The CDR3 is CASSLTSGRTSQYF. The CDR3 nucleotides read TGCGCCAGCAGCTTGACATCGGGAAGAACGTCCCAGTACTTC.

This clonotype was found a few times. The chain couples TRBV20-1 to TRBJ2-5; TRBD2 matches 10 bases. V shed 8 bases and J 1 base; nucleotides not matched to a gene: 19. Germline V gives CDR1 DFQATT, CDR2 SNEGSKA (reference sequence). This CDR3 is 18 amino acids long. The CDR3 loop is CSTHRGSGGILLQETQYF. Written as DNA, the CDR3 is TGCAGTACCCATCGAGGTAGCGGGGGGATACTACTCCAAGAGACCCAGTACTTC.

The chain carries TRBV20-1 and TRBJ1-5, with D possibly TRBD1 on 5 matching bases. Trimming removed 0 bases from V and 6 bases from J, with 9 bases in between. The CDR3 runs to 13 residues. The germline V gene has CDR1 DFQATT and CDR2 SNEGSKA (reference sequence). This CDR3 reads CSARDGTGQPQHF. DNA for the CDR3: TGCAGTGCTAGAGATGGCACAGGTCAGCCCCAGCATTTT.

The chain joins TRBV6-5 to TRBJ2-7; 8 nucleotides match TRBD1. The J segment lost 4 bases and the V segment lost 0 bases, leaving 8 bases of the junction unmatched. The CDR3 runs 16 residues. Per germline, CDR1 MNHEY and CDR2 SVGAGI. The CDR3 DNA reads TGTGCCAGCAGTTACTCCAAGCCGGACAGGGCATACGAGCAGTACTTC. Residues: CASSYSKPDRAYEQYF.